This TCR beta chain derives from a study of metastatic and nonmetastatic thyroid tumors. This clone showed up many times. TCRdb recomputed clones from the PCR reads via MiXCR. The sample shows approximately 35,000 clones, about a fifth of them seen only once. Prior to thyroid surgery, none of the patients had received any treatment. The CDR3 covers 19 residues. CDR1 and CDR2 from the germline V gene are LNHDA and SQIVND (reference sequence). Trimming cost V 3 bases and J 5 bases; bases outside gene matches: 17. This receptor was obtained from a male donor with papillary thyroid cancer or a benign thyroid nodule (not recorded which). Some clones in this sample may be carry-over from other donors' samples. The sample consisted of tumor tissue. The chain has TRBV19 and TRBJ2-1, with 9 bases fitting TRBD2. CDR3 bases: TGTGCCAGTAGTATTATGCACAGGGTATCATCTAGCGGGAACAATGAGCAGTTCTTC. The encoded protein is CASSIMHRVSSSGNNEQFF.